This passage covers 8 T cell receptor beta chains from one sample sequenced in a study of T-cell reconstitution after alpha-beta-depleted transplantation in children. Molecular barcoding with unique molecular identifiers was used for the TCRbeta library. Via MiXCR, TCRdb re-called the PCR reads, giving one row per CDR3 protein. The repertoire has roughly 300,000 distinct CDR3 sequences, 9.9% of them found once; the top ten carry about a tenth. The specimen comprised PBMCs from the stem cell graft donor, sampled from the stem cell graft. Receptors were obtained from a human donor who donated a stem cell graft to a child with SCID.

The chain joins TRBV4-1 to TRBJ2-7; a weak D match, TRBD1 (5 bases). The CDR3 covers 15 residues. V lost 0 bases to trimming and J lost 2 bases, with 11 bases between them. CDR1 and CDR2 from the germline V gene are MGHRA and YSYEKL. CDR3 bases: TGCGCCAGCAGCCAAGATAGGACATCCACCTACGAGCAGTACTTC. This gives the protein CASSQDRTSTYEQYF.

This clonotype appeared many times. The genes are TRBV7-2 and TRBJ1-1; unclear D gene. CDR1 is SGHTA, CDR2 FQGNSA, per germline. The CDR3 extends over 13 amino acids. Trimming took 2 bases from V and 1 from J, leaving 5 bases between them. The CDR3 reads CASSLHRNTEAFF. The CDR3 DNA sequence: TGTGCCAGCAGCTTACACAGGAACACTGAAGCTTTCTTT.

This chain connects TRBV6-1 to TRBJ2-7, with TRBD2 matching 7 bases. The CDR3 runs 11 residues. Germline values: CDR1 MNHNS, CDR2 SASEGT. Losses at the gene ends were 6 bases for V and 4 bases for J; bases not matched to a gene: 0. The CDR3 nucleotides are TGTGCCAGCAGGGGACTATACGAGCAGTACTTC. It encodes CASRGLYEQYF.

The sample holds many counts of this clonotype. The V gene is TRBV21-1, the J gene TRBJ1-6. TRBV21-1 is a known pseudogene. The CDR3 extends over 15 amino acids. The CDR3 loop reads CASSKERQNDSPLHF. Written as DNA, the CDR3 is TGTGCCAGCAGCAAAGAAAGGCAGAATGATTCACCCCTCCACTTT.

The chain joins TRBV12-3 or TRBV12-4 to TRBJ1-2; no firm D call. The CDR3 is made up of 11 amino acids. Trimming took off 6 bases at V and 6 bases at J, with 8 bases between the two ends. Here the CDR3 reads CASSTSHGYTF. CDR3 DNA sequence: TGTGCCAGCAGCACCTCCCATGGCTACACCTTC.

This clonotype was seen at least ten times. The rearrangement links TRBV9 to TRBJ2-1; the match to TRBD2 covers 7 bases. Germline V gene data show CDR1 as SGDLS and CDR2 as YYNGEE. The CDR3 contains 15 residues. Trimming cost V 3 bases and J 4 bases; bases outside gene matches: 7. The CDR3 spells CASSAAGVGYNEQFF. The CDR3 coding sequence is TGTGCCAGCAGCGCGGCGGGGGTGGGATACAATGAGCAGTTCTTC.

The sample holds a few counts of this clonotype. V gene TRBV7-3 combines with J gene TRBJ2-2, with D unclear. The CDR3 contains 12 residues. From germline, CDR1 is SGHTA and CDR2 FQGTGA. Trimming cost V 7 bases and J 6 bases, with 9 bases left between them. This chain's CDR3 is CASTNDPGELFF. As DNA, the CDR3 is TGTGCCAGCACTAATGATCCCGGGGAGCTGTTTTTT.

The V call is TRBV2, the J call TRBJ2-5; D is perhaps TRBD1 or TRBD2 (7 bases each). Germline CDR1 and CDR2: SNHLY and FYNNEI. Trimming stripped 5 bases from V and 5 bases from J, with 21 bases between. The CDR3 length is 16 residues. CDR3 residues: CASSPRGRGQLETQYF. CDR3 DNA: TGTGCCAGCAGTCCCCGTGGGAGGGGGCAATTGGAGACCCAGTACTTC.